These 24 T cell receptor beta chains share one sample of origin, sequenced in a study of T cell repertoires in cytomegalovirus infection. No antigen is known for these receptors. MiXCR was run by TCRdb on the reads, yielding one entry per CDR3 protein. The repertoire holds fewer than 850,000 distinct CDR3 sequences, 25% to 30% seen once, with about an eighth in the top ten. Sequencing used cultured CD8+ T cells from PBMCs, obtained from culture after CMV antigen stimulation. The receptors were gathered from a human donor in good health (CMV status not recorded). Some clones in this sample may be carry-over from other donors' samples.

This chain connects TRBV27 to TRBJ2-7, with a weak D call TRBD1 (5 bases). V was cut by 3 bases and J by 2 bases, with 14 bases left in between. The CDR3 is made up of 15 amino acids. Germline V gene lookup returns CDR1 MNHEY and CDR2 SMNVEV (reference sequence). DNA of the CDR3: TGTGCCAGCAGTTTTCTACTTACAGGACCCTACGAGCAGTACTTC. This sequence encodes CASSFLLTGPYEQYF.

Note on this clonotype: The junction departs from germline at one end; a sequencing error may be responsible. The genes are TRBV12-3 or TRBV12-4 and TRBJ1-5; 7 nucleotides agree with TRBD1. This CDR3 comprises 15 residues. The CDR3 spells CTSTATGYSNQPQHF. In nucleotides, the CDR3 is TGTACCAGCACCGCGACAGGGTATAGCAATCAGCCCCAGCATTTT.

This clonotype was detected only a few times. V and J are TRBV7-9 and TRBJ1-1; D is uncertain. The CDR3 is 14 amino acids. Deletions cut 4 bases from V and 3 bases from J, with 12 bases between. CDR1 is SEHNR, CDR2 FQNEAQ, per germline (reference sequence). The CDR3 is CASSSDPLDTEAFF. CDR3 coding DNA: TGTGCCAGCAGCTCGGACCCTCTGGACACTGAAGCTTTCTTT.

As for this clonotype: An end of the junction does not agree with germline; a read error may underlie this. This chain joins TRBV19 and TRBJ1-5; 9 nucleotides align to TRBD1. Germline V CDR1 and CDR2: LNHDA, SQIVND (reference sequence). The CDR3 totals 16 residues. The CDR3 bases are TGTGCCAGTAGTGACGAGGGACAGGGTCTGTGGCAGCTCCAGCATTTT. Its translation is CASSDEGQGLWQLQHF.

The chain recombines TRBV11-3 with TRBJ2-3; a possible D gene is TRBD2 (6 bases). The CDR3 is 16 residues long. CDR1 and CDR2 (germline): SGHNT, YENEEA. Trimming removed 0 bases at V and 4 bases at J, with 14 bases between. The CDR3 loop is CASSLESSGGPDTQYF. CDR3 DNA: TGTGCCAGCAGCTTAGAGAGTAGCGGAGGGCCAGATACGCAGTATTTT.

The chain uses TRBV4-3 and TRBJ2-2; no firm D call. CDR3 length: 16 amino acids. V lost 0 bases and J lost 0, with 8 bases in between. CDR1 is LGHNA and CDR2 is YSLEER in the germline V gene. CDR3 amino acids: CASSQDGDANTGELFF. The CDR3 DNA reads as TGCGCCAGCAGCCAAGATGGCGACGCGAACACCGGGGAGCTGTTTTTT.

The rearrangement links TRBV24-1 to TRBJ2-5; TRBD1 or TRBD2 may be the D gene (6 bases each). The CDR3 is 15 residues long. The germline gives CDR1 KGHDR, CDR2 SFDVKD. Trimming took 4 bases from V and 4 from J, leaving 15 bases between them. As DNA, the CDR3 is TGTGCCACCAGTGAAACAGGGACTCCGCGAGAGACCCAGTACTTC. Amino acid sequence: CATSETGTPRETQYF.

DNA for the CDR3: TGTGCCAGCAGCTTAGCAGAAGAGGGTGGCTACACCTTC. It codes for CASSLAEEGGYTF. The chain is built from TRBV7-9 and TRBJ1-2; no definite D call. V lost 0 bases to trimming and J lost 7 bases, with 9 bases between them. This CDR3 is built from 13 residues. Germline V gives CDR1 SEHNR, CDR2 FQNEAQ (reference sequence).

The CDR3 DNA reads TGTGCCAGCAGTACCGAACTGTGGGCGGGATACAATGAGCAGTTCTTC. Translating it yields CASSTELWAGYNEQFF. The gene calls are TRBV7-6 and TRBJ2-1, with D perhaps matching TRBD2 (6 bases). The ends were cut back, 6 bases at V and 4 bases at J, with 19 bases in the middle. The CDR3 is 16 amino acids. Looked up from germline, CDR1 is SGHVS and CDR2 is FNYEAQ.

The chain employs TRBV5-1 and TRBJ2-3; D is unclear. The CDR3 extends over 11 amino acids. Germline V gene lookup returns CDR1 SGHRS and CDR2 YFSETQ. The ends were cut back, 5 bases at V and 2 bases at J, with 3 bases in the middle. CDR3 protein: CASRDTDTQYF. The CDR3 DNA is TGCGCCAGCAGGGACACAGATACGCAGTATTTT.

Ten or more counts support this clonotype. The V and J genes are TRBV7-2 and TRBJ2-1; D is unclear. Germline-derived CDR1 and CDR2 are SGHTA and FQGNSA. The CDR3 sequence is 14 residues long. V shed 2 bases and J shed 5 bases, with 10 bases lying between them. CDR3 sequence: CASSLWASDNEQFF. The CDR3 DNA follows: TGTGCCAGCAGCTTATGGGCATCTGACAATGAGCAGTTCTTC.

The chain recombines TRBV13 with TRBJ1-1, with a tentative D call TRBD1 (5 bases). V was shortened by 6 bases and J by 5 bases, with 13 bases between the two germline ends. CDR1 PRHDT and CDR2 FYEKMQ come from the germline V gene (reference sequence). The CDR3 contains 13 residues. CDR3 in DNA: TGTGCCAGCAGTGCAGGGCGGTGGACTGAAGCTTTCTTT. Translated: CASSAGRWTEAFF.

V usage is TRBV6-6 and J usage is TRBJ1-3; no clear D gene. Per the germline V gene, CDR1 is MNHNY and CDR2 is SVGAGI (reference sequence). This CDR3 is 15 amino acids long. V lost 6 bases and J 2 bases, leaving 14 bases between the germline ends. CDR3 sequence (DNA): TGTGCCAGCAGGCCCCGAAAGGAGCCTGGAAACACCATATATTTT. As protein: CASRPRKEPGNTIYF.

The chain uses TRBV6-6 and TRBJ1-2, with 7 positions matching TRBD1. CDR1 and CDR2 from the germline V gene are MNHNY and SVGAGI (reference sequence). This CDR3 has 19 amino acids. After removal of 2 bases from V and 2 bases from J, the junction contained 17 bases not matched to a gene. The CDR3 nucleotides read TGTGCCAGCAGTTACCCGGTAGAAGACAGGGAAATAAACAACTATGGCTACACCTTC. It encodes CASSYPVEDREINNYGYTF.

This chain joins TRBV7-9 and TRBJ1-1; 10 bases fit TRBD1. The CDR3 extends over 16 amino acids. The V gene end was trimmed by 6 bases and the J gene end by 2 bases; junction bases not matched to a gene: 9. The germline V gene has CDR1 SEHNR and CDR2 FQNEAQ (reference sequence). CDR3 DNA: TGTGCCAGCAGGACAGGGGGCTTTGGGGGAAACACTGAAGCTTTCTTT. Protein: CASRTGGFGGNTEAFF.

This clonotype has a handful of counts. Mismatch with germline at one junction end may stem from a read error. This chain uses TRBV7-7 with TRBJ2-5, with 10 bases identical to TRBD2. The germline CDR1 and CDR2 sequences are SSHAT and FNYEAQ (reference sequence). This CDR3 has 15 amino acids. The CDR3 loop reads CASSFRLAGQETQYF. The CDR3 DNA reads TGTGCTAGCAGCTTCCGACTAGCGGGCCAAGAGACCCAGTACTTC.

The V gene is TRBV4-3, the J gene TRBJ1-1, with D unresolved. The CDR3 runs 13 residues. The V end lost 7 bases, the J end lost 3 bases, and 12 bases lay between the germline ends. Germline CDR1 is LGHNA and CDR2 is YSLEER. CDR3 sequence reads: CASKGKGYTEAFF. CDR3 sequence (DNA): TGCGCCAGCAAAGGAAAGGGTTACACTGAAGCTTTCTTT.

This clonotype was found once. The V call is TRBV28, the J call TRBJ2-7, with 9 bases lining up with TRBD1. Per the germline V gene, CDR1 is MDHEN and CDR2 is SYDVKM. Trimming cost V 3 bases and J 5 bases; bases outside gene matches: 5. The CDR3 length is 14 residues. The CDR3 DNA reads as TGTGCCAGCAGTTTCGGGACAGGGAAGCACGAGCAGTACGTC. Translation: CASSFGTGKHEQYV.

This clonotype was observed a few times. CDR3 in amino acids: CASSFPGKINEQFF. The CDR3 DNA reads as TGTGCCAGCAGTTTTCCAGGGAAGATAAATGAGCAGTTCTTC. This sequence joins TRBV28 and TRBJ2-1; D possibly corresponds to TRBD1 (5 bases). Germline assignment: CDR1 MDHEN and CDR2 SYDVKM. The CDR3 has 14 residues. Trimming took off 3 bases at V and 7 bases at J, with 13 bases between the two ends. Looking up the rest from reference TRBV28 and TRBJ2-1 gives the full variable domain: DVKVTQSSRYLVKRTGEKVFLECVQDMDHENMFWYRQDPGLGLRLIYFSYDVKMKEKGDIPEGYSVSREKKERFSLILESASTNQTSMYLCASSFPGKINEQFFGPGTRLTVL.

This clonotype was observed a handful of times. The chain couples TRBV7-9 to TRBJ2-1; 7 nucleotides align to TRBD1. The CDR3 sequence is 16 residues long. Germline V CDR1 and CDR2: SEHNR, FQNEAQ (reference sequence). J gave up 7 bases and V 5 bases, and 14 bases lay outside the gene matches. CDR3 bases: TGTGCCAGCAGCCCCAGGACAGGACGGGGATCTAATGAGCAGTTCTTC. It yields the protein CASSPRTGRGSNEQFF.

This clonotype was observed a handful of times. The genes are TRBV7-6 and TRBJ2-3, with 14 bases aligning to TRBD2. The junction had 9 bases not matched to a gene; V was cut back by 5 bases and J by 2 bases. CDR1 is SGHVS, CDR2 FNYEAQ, per germline. There are 18 residues in the CDR3. The DNA of the CDR3 is TGTGCCAGCAGCGGACTAGCGGGGGGCGACTATAACACAGATACGCAGTATTTT. Residues: CASSGLAGGDYNTDTQYF.

This clonotype was counted many times. The chain combines TRBV7-8 with TRBJ1-1, with D unresolved. The germline gives CDR1 SGHVS, CDR2 FQNEAQ. V was pared by 1 base and J by 5 bases, with 14 bases between. This CDR3 region has 15 residues. The CDR3 region has the DNA TGTGCCAGCAGCTTAGAGAGGGCAGGTCGTACTGAAGCTTTCTTT. Amino acids: CASSLERAGRTEAFF.

V gene TRBV7-3 combines with J gene TRBJ1-3; a possible D gene is TRBD1 (5 bases). The CDR3 contains 15 residues. The ends were cut back, 5 bases at V and 0 bases at J, with 11 bases in the middle. Germline loops: CDR1 SGHTA, CDR2 FQGTGA. DNA for the CDR3: TGTGCCAGCAGCCTCTGGGGGAACTCTGGAAACACCATATATTTT. Protein product: CASSLWGNSGNTIYF.

This clonotype was detected only a few times. The chain has TRBV6-2 or TRBV6-3 and TRBJ1-2; a possible D gene is TRBD1 (6 bases). This CDR3 is 11 amino acids long. The V gene's germline CDR1 is MNHEY and CDR2 SVGEGT. The V end lost 4 bases, the J end lost 11 bases, and 11 bases lay between the germline ends. CDR3: CASSSQGSYTF. CDR3 in DNA: TGTGCCAGCAGTTCACAGGGATCTTACACCTTC.